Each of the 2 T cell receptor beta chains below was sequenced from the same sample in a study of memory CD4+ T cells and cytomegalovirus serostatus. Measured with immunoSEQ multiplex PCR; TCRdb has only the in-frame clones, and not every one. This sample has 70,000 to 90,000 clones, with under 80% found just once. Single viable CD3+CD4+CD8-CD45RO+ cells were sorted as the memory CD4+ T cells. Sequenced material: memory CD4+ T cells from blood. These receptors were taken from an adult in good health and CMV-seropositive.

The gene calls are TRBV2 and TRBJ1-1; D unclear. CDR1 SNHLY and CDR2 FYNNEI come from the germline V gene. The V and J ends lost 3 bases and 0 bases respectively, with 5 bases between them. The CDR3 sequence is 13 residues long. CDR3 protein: CASSEGLNTEAFF. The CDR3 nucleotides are TGTGCCAGCAGTGAGGGCTTGAACACTGAAGCTTTCTTT. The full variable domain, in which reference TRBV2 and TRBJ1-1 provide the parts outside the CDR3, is EPEVTQTPSHQVTQMGQEVILRCVPISNHLYFYWYRQILGQKVEFLVSFYNNEISEKSEIFDDQFSVERPDGSNFTLKIRSTKLEDSAMYFCASSEGLNTEAFFGQGTRLTVV.

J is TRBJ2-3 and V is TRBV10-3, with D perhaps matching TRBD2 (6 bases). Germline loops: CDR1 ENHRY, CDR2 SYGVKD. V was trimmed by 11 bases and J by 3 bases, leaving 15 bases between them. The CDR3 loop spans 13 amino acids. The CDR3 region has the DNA TGTGCCTCCAGAAAGGAGGGTACAGATACGCAGTATTTT. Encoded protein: CASRKEGTDTQYF.